The sample holds a few counts of the clone carrying this T cell receptor beta chain. What it binds is not known. These data originate in a study of response to subunit inactivated influenza vaccine. Using its own MiXCR run on the RT-PCR reads, TCRdb lists one record per CDR3 protein. Here the sample spans approximately 570,000 distinct CDR3 sequences, 6% to 9% being singletons. Study-level findings and limits: The authors suggested that few new T cells are recruited per seasonal influenza vaccination.

The source material was PBMCs from blood, sampled around 25 months after vaccination. The receptor was isolated from a man between 50 and 75 years old who received an inactivated influenza vaccine.

This CDR3 reads CASSSIPPGQGYEQYF. Here the CDR3 DNA reads TGCGCCAGCAGCTCAATACCCCCGGGACAGGGATACGAGCAGTACTTC. The genes are TRBV5-1 and TRBJ2-7, with 9 bases matching TRBD1. The J segment lost 4 bases and the V segment lost 3 bases, leaving 11 bases of the junction unmatched. Germline V gene sequence: CDR1 SGHRS, CDR2 YFSETQ. The CDR3 sequence is 16 residues long.